This section outlines one T cell receptor (beta chain) sequence together with its context. Germline CDR1 reads MNHEY; CDR2 reads SMNVEV (reference sequence). This CDR3 is 13 amino acids long. V was shortened by 7 bases and J by 4 bases, with 13 bases between the two germline ends. This sample was included in a study of blood T cell repertoires in COVID-19. Study summary: T cells, B-cell-depleted T cells, or PBMCs supplied cDNA or gDNA.

The authors' processing: It was from reference gene primer amplification that nucleated cell counts were estimated. Some clones are missing from TCRdb's copy, which holds only in-frame ones; the method was immunoSEQ multiplex PCR. The D gene and trimming were derived from the DNA, and the V and J assignments and clone size from that table. This table holds about 310,000 clones, roughly 84% found once. This rearrangement joins TRBV27 to TRBJ1-2; D perhaps matches TRBD1 (5 bases). Sequencing was done on a sample of peripheral blood. This receptor was obtained from a man between 50 and 59 years old with active or convalescent COVID-19. CDR3 in DNA: TGTGCCAGCACCCCGGGAGGGGCCTATGGCTACACCTTC. Amino acids: CASTPGGAYGYTF.